In this sample, the clone carrying this TCR beta chain is large. Using MiXCR, TCRdb reanalyzed the PCR reads. Here the sample spans about 2,500 clones, approximately 25% being singletons. Germline lookup yields CDR1 MDHEN and CDR2 SYDVKM. J was trimmed by 5 bases and V by 4 bases; bases with no gene match: 2. The CDR3 consists of 12 residues. The record originates from a study of metastatic and nonmetastatic thyroid tumors. Not a single patient had been given any form of treatment at any point before undergoing thyroid surgery. The rearrangement links TRBV28 to TRBJ2-7, with 7 bases lining up with TRBD2. Sequencing input: adjacent normal tissue. The receptor's source is a male donor with papillary thyroid cancer or a benign thyroid nodule (not recorded which). Some clones in this sample may be carry-over from other donors' samples. The CDR3 DNA follows: TGTGCCAGCAGTTGGGGAGGGGACGAGCAGTACTTC. Protein: CASSWGGDEQYF.